This T cell receptor beta chain derives from a study of T cells after yellow fever vaccination. The study made its TCR cDNA through 5'RACE template switching. That step introduced a universal primer site along with UMIs. TCRdb ran MiXCR on the 5' RACE reads and lists one entry per CDR3 protein. The table lists some 54,000 distinct CDR3 sequences, 6.5% to 8.5% of them singletons. In this sample, this clonotype turned up a few times. General study results and limits: Detected again after the booster were most primary-vaccination clones, at 96% CD4 and 88% CD8.

The germline CDR1 and CDR2 sequences are SGHRS and YFSETQ. The CDR3 length is 15 residues. V gave up 4 bases and J gave up 8 bases; unmatched junction bases: 12. Material: CD8+ T cells not binding an NS4B(214-222) dextramer, sorted from PBMCs, obtained 35 to 50 days after the first yellow fever vaccination. This chain joins TRBV5-1 and TRBJ2-1; 7 nucleotides line up with TRBD1. This TCR was sampled from a man between 18 and 35 years old who received the YFV17D yellow fever vaccine. CDR3 amino acids: CASSADRVGLDEQFF. CDR3 nucleotides: TGCGCCAGCAGCGCTGACAGGGTGGGTCTCGATGAGCAGTTCTTC.